The sequence of this T cell receptor (beta chain) was determined in a study of blood T cells in healthy people across ages. Study findings and constraints: Diversity of TCR beta per million T cells declined in a roughly linear way with age.

With 0 bases removed from V and 0 bases from J, the gap between germline ends came to 5 bases. Germline V CDR1 and CDR2: SQVTM, ANQGSEA. CDR3 size: 13 residues. This clonotype has only a few counts. Its antigen is not identified. PCR was performed a second time for roughly 7 to 11 cycles using a sample-barcoded 5' primer and a J-beta primer mix. TCRdb re-called the 5' RACE reads through MiXCR, storing one row per CDR3 protein. The sample includes roughly 1,000,000 distinct CDR3 sequences, 25% seen only once; the top ten take approximately 0.71%. This sample was shared with a second study, whose subject was T cells of mothers and their children. Turning to that study: Donors were a few healthy Caucasian mothers and their six children.

The source material was blood. The chain uses TRBV29-1 and TRBJ1-1; unclear D gene. The sequence came from a girl under 10 years old in good health. CDR3 bases: TGCAGCGTTGAAGACGCCATGAACACTGAAGCTTTCTTT. Its translation is CSVEDAMNTEAFF.